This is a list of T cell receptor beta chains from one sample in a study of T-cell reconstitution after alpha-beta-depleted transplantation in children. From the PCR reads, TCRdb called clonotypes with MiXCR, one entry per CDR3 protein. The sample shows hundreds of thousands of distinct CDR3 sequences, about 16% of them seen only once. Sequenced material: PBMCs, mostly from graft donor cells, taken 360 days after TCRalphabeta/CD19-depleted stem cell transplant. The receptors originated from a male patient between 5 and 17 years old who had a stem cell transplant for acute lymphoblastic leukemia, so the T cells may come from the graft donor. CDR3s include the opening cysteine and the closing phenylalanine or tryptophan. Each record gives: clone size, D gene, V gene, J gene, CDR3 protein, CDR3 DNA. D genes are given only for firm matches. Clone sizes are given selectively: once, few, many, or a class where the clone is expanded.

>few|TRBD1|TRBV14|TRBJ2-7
CASRSTGSSSYEQYF
TGTGCCAGCAGATCGACAGGGAGTAGCTCCTACGAGCAGTACTTC
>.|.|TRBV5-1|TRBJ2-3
CASSVFGTDTQYF
TGCGCCAGCAGTGTGTTCGGCACAGATACGCAGTATTTT
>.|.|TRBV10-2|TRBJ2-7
CASSAQGRSYEQYF
TGCGCCAGCAGTGCACAGGGAAGGTCCTACGAGCAGTACTTC
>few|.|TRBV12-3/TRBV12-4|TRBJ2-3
CASSFRSSAYWASGTDTQYF
TGTGCCAGCAGTTTTCGTTCTAGCGCATACTGGGCTAGTGGCACAGATACGCAGTATTTT
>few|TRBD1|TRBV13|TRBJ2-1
CASSSTPGQGVSYNEQFF
TGTGCCAGCAGCTCGACCCCGGGACAGGGCGTTTCCTACAATGAGCAGTTCTTC
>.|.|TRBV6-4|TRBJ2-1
CASSEYGVPAYNEQFF
TGTGCCAGCAGTGAGTATGGCGTCCCTGCCTACAATGAGCAGTTCTTC
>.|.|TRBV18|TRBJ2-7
CASSSGGTLAEQYF
TGTGCCAGCTCTTCGGGCGGGACCCTCGCCGAGCAGTACTTC
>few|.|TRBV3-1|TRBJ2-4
CASRDVRADIQYF
TGTGCCAGCAGAGACGTCAGGGCGGACATTCAGTACTTC
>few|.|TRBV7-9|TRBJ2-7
CASSLAERGEQYF
TGTGCCAGCAGCTTAGCCGAGAGAGGCGAGCAGTACTTC
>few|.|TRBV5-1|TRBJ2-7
CASSRNRADYEQYF
TGCGCCAGCAGCCGCAACAGGGCCGACTACGAGCAGTACTTC
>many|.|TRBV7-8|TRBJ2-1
CASSLQRNEQFF
TGTGCCAGCAGTCTCCAGCGGAATGAGCAGTTCTTC
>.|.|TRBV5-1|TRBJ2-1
CASSLYGLARISYNEQFF
TGCGCCAGCAGCTTGTATGGGCTGGCCAGAATATCTTACAATGAGCAGTTCTTC
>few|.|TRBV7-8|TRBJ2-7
CASSLQPGRNYEQYF
TGTGCCAGCAGCTTACAGCCGGGACGGAATTACGAGCAGTACTTC
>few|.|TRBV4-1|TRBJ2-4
CASSQGVVGAKNIQYF
TGCGCCAGCAGCCAAGGGGTCGTTGGAGCCAAAAACATTCAGTACTTC
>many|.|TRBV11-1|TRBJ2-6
CASRPKSGRGDTGANVLTF
TGTGCCAGCAGGCCGAAATCGGGCAGGGGAGACACTGGGGCCAACGTCCTGACTTTC
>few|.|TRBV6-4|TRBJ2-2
CASSAGNTGELFF
TGTGCCAGCAGTGCCGGGAACACCGGGGAGCTGTTTTTT
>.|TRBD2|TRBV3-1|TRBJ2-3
CASSDALAGADTQYF
TGTGCCAGCAGCGACGCTCTAGCGGGAGCAGATACGCAGTATTTT
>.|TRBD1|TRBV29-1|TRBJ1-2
CSVTPGQGIAYGYTF
TGCAGCGTTACTCCGGGACAGGGCATAGCCTATGGCTACACCTTC
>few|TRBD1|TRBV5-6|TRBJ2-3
CASSLRLTGGSTDTQYF
TGTGCCAGCAGCTTACGATTGACAGGGGGGAGCACAGATACGCAGTATTTT
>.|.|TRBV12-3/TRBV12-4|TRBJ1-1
CASSPSEPNTEAFF
TGTGCCAGCAGTCCGTCGGAGCCGAACACTGAAGCTTTCTTT
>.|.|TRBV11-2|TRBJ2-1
CASSPVNEQFF
TGTGCCAGCAGCCCCGTGAATGAGCAGTTCTTC
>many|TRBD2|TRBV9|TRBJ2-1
CASSETQREGGNEQFF
TGTGCCAGCAGCGAGACTCAGCGGGAGGGAGGGAATGAGCAGTTCTTC
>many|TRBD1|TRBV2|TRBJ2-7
CASSVTGTDYEQYF
TGTGCCAGCAGTGTAACCGGGACAGACTACGAGCAGTACTTC
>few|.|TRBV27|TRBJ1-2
CASSLTYREAGYTF
TGTGCCAGCAGTTTAACTTACAGGGAGGCTGGCTACACCTTC
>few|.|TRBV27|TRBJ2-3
CASSNDTDTQYF
TGTGCCAGCAGCAACGACACAGATACGCAGTATTTT
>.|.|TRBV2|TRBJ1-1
CASSETGSTEAFF
TGTGCCAGCAGTGAAACAGGGAGCACTGAAGCTTTCTTT
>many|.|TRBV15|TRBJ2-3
CATSRGGVNTQYF
TGTGCCACCAGCAGAGGAGGGGTCAATACGCAGTATTTT
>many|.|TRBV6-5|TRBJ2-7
CASSYLKGGYEQYF
TGTGCCAGCAGTTACCTTAAGGGAGGTTACGAGCAGTACTTC
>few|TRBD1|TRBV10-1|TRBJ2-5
CASRYTEDRVETQYF
TGCGCCAGCAGATACACCGAGGACAGGGTGGAGACCCAGTACTTC
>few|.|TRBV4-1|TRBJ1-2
CASRPIGAPDYGYTF
TGCGCCAGCAGGCCCATTGGGGCTCCGGACTATGGCTACACCTTC
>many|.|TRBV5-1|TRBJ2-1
CASSLYNEQFF
TGTGCCAGCAGCTTATACAATGAGCAGTTCTTC
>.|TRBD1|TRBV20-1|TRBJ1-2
CSARRDRRNIIYGYTF
TGCAGTGCCCGCCGGGACAGGAGGAACATTATCTATGGCTACACCTTC
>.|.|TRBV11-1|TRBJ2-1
CASSQHGSYNEQFF
TGTGCCAGCAGCCAACATGGGAGTTACAATGAGCAGTTCTTC
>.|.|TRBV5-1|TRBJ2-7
CASSPETSGEQYF
TGCGCCAGCAGCCCCGAGACATCTGGCGAGCAGTACTTC
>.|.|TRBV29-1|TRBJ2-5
CSVSQILQETQYF
TGCAGCGTTTCACAGATACTCCAAGAGACCCAGTACTTC
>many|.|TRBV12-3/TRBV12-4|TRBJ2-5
CASSLHGSETQYF
TGTGCCAGCAGTTTACACGGATCGGAGACCCAGTACTTC
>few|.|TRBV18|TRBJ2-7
CASSPPWQEGYEQYF
TGTGCCAGCTCACCACCGTGGCAGGAAGGGTACGAGCAGTACTTC
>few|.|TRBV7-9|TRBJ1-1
CASSSSWRTGNTEAFF
TGTGCCAGCAGCTCTAGTTGGCGGACGGGGAACACTGAAGCTTTCTTT
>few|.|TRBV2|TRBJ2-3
CASSESLALDTQYF
TGTGCCAGCAGTGAAAGCCTAGCGTTAGATACGCAGTATTTT
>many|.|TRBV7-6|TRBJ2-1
CASSGQGSSYNEQFF
TGTGCCAGCAGCGGGCAGGGGAGCTCCTACAATGAGCAGTTCTTC
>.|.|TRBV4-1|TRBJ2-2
CASSQIGGDTGELFF
TGCGCCAGCAGCCAAATAGGCGGCGACACCGGGGAGCTGTTTTTT
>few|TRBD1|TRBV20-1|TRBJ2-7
CSARGQGTGPYEQYF
TGCAGTGCTAGGGGTCAAGGGACAGGGCCCTACGAGCAGTACTTC
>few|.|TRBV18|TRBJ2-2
CASSPPKGGAGELFF
TGTGCCAGCTCACCACCAAAGGGCGGGGCCGGGGAGCTGTTTTTT
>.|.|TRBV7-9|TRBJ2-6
CASSRGHSGANVLTF
TGTGCCAGCAGCAGGGGCCACTCTGGGGCCAACGTCCTGACTTTC
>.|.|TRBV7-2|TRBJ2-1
CASSLGPSYEQFF
TGTGCCAGCAGCTTAGGTCCTAGCTATGAGCAGTTCTTC
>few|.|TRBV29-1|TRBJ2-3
CSVEEGYGTDTQYF
TGCAGCGTTGAAGAGGGCTACGGCACAGATACGCAGTATTTT
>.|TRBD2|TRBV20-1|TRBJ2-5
CSASPYGTSGPHQETQYF
TGCAGTGCTAGCCCCTATGGGACTAGCGGACCACACCAAGAGACCCAGTACTTC
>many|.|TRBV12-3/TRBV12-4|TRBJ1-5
CASSPGGNQPQHF
TGCGCCAGCAGCCCGGGGGGGAATCAGCCCCAGCATTTT
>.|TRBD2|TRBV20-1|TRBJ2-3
CSARRTSGTNTQYF
TGCAGTGCTAGAAGGACTAGCGGGACGAATACGCAGTATTTT